In its sample, the clone carrying this T cell receptor (beta chain) was seen once. These data originate in a study of technical replicates of blood from a few donors. Per the germline V gene, CDR1 is MNHEY and CDR2 is SVGAGI. The CDR3 spans 12 residues. The V end was cut by 6 bases, the J end by 3 bases, with 9 bases between. Profiled with immunoSEQ multiplex PCR; TCRdb holds only in-frame clones, not every one. Here the sample spans around 50,000 clones, 90% to 97% being singletons. This clonotype was sampled from a human donor in good health. This sequence joins TRBV6-5 and TRBJ2-7; D not resolved. What was sequenced was T cells isolated from PBMCs. The CDR3 DNA sequence: TGTGCCAGCAGCAACTCCCGCTACGAGCAGTACTTC. This encodes CASSNSRYEQYF.